The present T cell receptor (beta chain) was sequenced within a study of T cells in Graves' hyperthyroidism and ophthalmopathy (dated by TCRdb to between 2018 and 2021). Describing the broader study: Peripheral blood was collected at initial diagnosis, before any treatment. In addition, the study compared T-cell repertoires in thyroid tissue and in blood from several Graves' hyperthyroidism patients. Prospective prediction of ophthalmopathy was tested in an independent validation cohort consisting of some 20 hyperthyroidism patients and some 16 patients who later progressed to ophthalmopathy. For training and testing, the 100 or so patients in the discovery cohort were randomly divided in a 7:3 ratio. After blood sampling, hyperthyroidism patients were treated with methimazole at a starting dose of 30 mg daily, and ophthalmopathy patients were treated with high-dose intravenous methylprednisolone. The paper reports TCR Vbeta CDR3 sequencing of roughly 140 peripheral blood samples: around 45 ophthalmopathy, roughly 80 hyperthyroidism and around 17 progressor patients. A discovery cohort of about a hundred patients, approximately 45 with Graves' ophthalmopathy and approximately 57 with stable Graves' hyperthyroidism, was used to find distinguishing TCR V-J signatures. Paper-wide results and their limitations: No statistical method was used to fix the sample size in advance, and group allocation was not hidden from the investigators. Ophthalmopathy was separated from stable hyperthyroidism by a 13 V-J signature model, with 85% to 90% sensitivity and about 84% specificity obtained in cross-validation and 80%/75% obtained in testing. During validation, the model predicted progression to ophthalmopathy a median of approximately six months ahead of onset, with roughly 65% sensitivity and 72.22% specificity. Most expanded thyroid clonotypes (frequency above 0.001) were also detected in blood, a finding suggesting that blood repertoires may reflect thyroid immune responses.

Moderately to severely active disease, a Clinical Activity Score of at least 3, a NOSPECS grade of at least 4, and a duration under 3 months were present in ophthalmopathy patients. The study excluded patients with uncontrolled infections, other autoimmune diseases, pregnancy or lactation. Diagnoses were based on clinical symptoms, serum thyroxine and TRAb, thyroid ultrasound and orbital computed tomography. Ficoll-Paque density gradient centrifugation was used to isolate PBMCs from around 9.1 ml of fresh peripheral blood. Trizol reagent was used to extract total RNA, and RNA quality was then checked on an Agilent 2100 Bioanalyzer. To note about this clonotype: It has no known antigen specificity. Base-call qualities are not available, and no considerably larger clone is one nucleotide away.

The TCR beta CDR3 regions were amplified from RNA transcripts. The TCR CDR3 was subjected to a first round of RT-PCR using the HTBI primer set and the Qiagen OneStep RT-PCR kit. Libraries were constructed in a second round of multiplex PCR, after which size selection and purification were performed. Sequencing of the libraries was done on an Illumina HiSeq2000 using paired-end 100 bp reads. As for how the authors treated the data: Raw data were processed with SOAPnuke, discarding reads with adapters, uncalled bases, mean Phred below 15, or no exact constant-primer or identifier match. COPE v1.2.5 was used to merge the high-quality paired reads, and each unique nucleotide sequence was defined as a clonotype. Clonotypes were aligned to IMGT TRBV, TRBD and TRBJ reference segments using MiTCR v1.1. Analysis was restricted to V-J combinations with a frequency above 0.0001, which covered about 99% of repertoires. The TCS score was defined as the ratio of F50 (clonal expansion) to E x V (chaos), calculated using BLOSUM62-based TCRdist between CDR3 peptides within each V-J. Welch's t-statistics and random forest reduced 500 to 650 V-J features to 13, which were used in a naive Bayes classifier (R e1071). Using fastp at Q25 and MiXCR, TCRdb reprocessed the public reads and kept productive beta chains. Each record represents a unique CDR3 protein, reported with the most common genes and DNA among its rows. The V and J calls reflect TCRdb's pipeline rather than the authors' work. This sample gives 400,000 to 500,000 distinct CDR3 sequences in total; roughly 14% of them show up just once. Of the sample, less than 15% falls within the top ten clones.

The germline V gene provides CDR1 SGHAT and CDR2 FQNNGV. V loses 5 bases, J loses 8 bases, and the germline ends lie 15 bases apart. From cysteine to phenylalanine, the CDR3 is 14 amino acids long. Here the CDR3 DNA is all that survives: 42 bases in frame from base 1. Sample: blood. This clonotype was obtained from a man between 18 and 35 years old with Graves' ophthalmopathy. The V and J segments used are TRBV11-2 and TRBJ1-4, with the D segment identity uncertain. Here is the DNA: TGTGCCAGCAGCCCCGGGATCGGGTCGGAAAAACTGTTTTTT. This yields the protein CASSPGIGSEKLFF.